This is a list of T cell receptor beta chains from one sample in a study of shared clonotypes between healthy human individuals. Assay: immunoSEQ multiplex PCR; the TCRdb copy retains only in-frame clones and omits some. The sample comprises hundreds of thousands of clones, 73% of which are singletons, and about 1.8% rests with the top ten. The source material was memory CD4+ T cells sorted from blood. These receptors all stem from a young woman in good health. Each CDR3 is given with its conserved first and last residue. Each record gives: D gene, V gene, CDR3 protein. A D gene is named only where the DNA matches it firmly.

D gene: NA; V gene: TRBV5-4; CDR3 protein: CASSFIDGYTEAFF
D gene: TRBD1; V gene: TRBV19; CDR3 protein: CASSKPYGTGYQPQHF
D gene: NA; V gene: TRBV9; CDR3 protein: CASSAPGGRRVSTDTQYF
D gene: TRBD1; V gene: TRBV19; CDR3 protein: CASTETGVGNQPQHF
D gene: TRBD2; V gene: TRBV28; CDR3 protein: CASSSSGTSTDTQYF
D gene: NA; V gene: TRBV2; CDR3 protein: CASSQMGYIGGDTEAFF
D gene: NA; V gene: TRBV4-1; CDR3 protein: CASSQEFWDNEQFF
D gene: TRBD2; V gene: TRBV5-4; CDR3 protein: CASTLTSGDGEQFF
D gene: NA; V gene: TRBV6-6; CDR3 protein: CASSYRPMGNTEAFF
D gene: NA; V gene: TRBV7-3; CDR3 protein: CAHTHYEQYF
D gene: TRBD1; V gene: TRBV19; CDR3 protein: CASNTPYRGLRELFF
D gene: NA; V gene: TRBV6-1; CDR3 protein: CASSEQTSTDTQYF
D gene: TRBD1; V gene: TRBV5-6; CDR3 protein: CASSRDQYQGAPADTQYF
D gene: NA; V gene: TRBV19; CDR3 protein: CASSMGSQETQYF
D gene: TRBD1; V gene: TRBV2; CDR3 protein: CASGEQGAGTEAFF
D gene: TRBD2; V gene: TRBV2; CDR3 protein: CASRVLAGSYNEQFF
D gene: TRBD1; V gene: TRBV29-1; CDR3 protein: CSVEEGNRGTYEQYF
D gene: TRBD1; V gene: TRBV7-2; CDR3 protein: CASSLAPGQGGETQYF
D gene: NA; V gene: TRBV5-1; CDR3 protein: CASSLVQGRTEAFF
D gene: TRBD1; V gene: TRBV5-1; CDR3 protein: CASSRTGSQPQHF
D gene: NA; V gene: TRBV10-3; CDR3 protein: CAIQWDSGNTIYF
D gene: NA; V gene: TRBV7-2; CDR3 protein: CASSKGGGILTDTQYF
D gene: NA; V gene: TRBV2; CDR3 protein: CASSSLGGLEQYF
D gene: NA; V gene: TRBV30; CDR3 protein: CAWNRAVLLIDEQFF
D gene: NA; V gene: TRBV2; CDR3 protein: CASSRSWVTNEKLFF
D gene: TRBD1; V gene: TRBV18; CDR3 protein: CASSPNHGDRLSPARPQHF